The 17 T cell receptor beta chains listed next were all sequenced from one sample in a study of vaccination and CD4 T cells after COVID-19. Cultured CD4+ T cells had their DNA profiled by the Oncomine TCR Beta short-read assay. TCRdb re-analysed the PCR reads in MiXCR, keeping a single row per CDR3 protein. In the table there are over 14,000 distinct CDR3 sequences, 52% of which are singletons. Their cognate antigens are unknown. The treatment was: roughly ten-day PBMC culture with coronavirus spike peptide pools or control peptides (ViraFEST assay). Input material: CD4+ T cells from blood, cultured in vitro. These receptors originate from a human donor who had recovered from COVID-19.

This chain joins TRBV2 and TRBJ1-1; unclear D gene. This CDR3 is 14 amino acids long. Per germline, CDR1 SNHLY and CDR2 FYNNEI. Trimming shortened V by 3 bases and J by 4 bases, and 12 bases separated the two germline ends. Written as DNA, the CDR3 is TGTGCCAGCAGTGAGATCGCAGTGACCACTGAAGCTTTCTTT. Its translation: CASSEIAVTTEAFF.

The chain has TRBV10-1 and TRBJ2-7, with 9 bases aligning to TRBD1. CDR3 length: 14 amino acids. Germline assignment: CDR1 WNHNN and CDR2 SYGVQD (reference sequence). V lost 6 bases, J lost 2 bases, and 5 bases stayed unmatched. The DNA for the CDR3 is TGCGCCAGCAGACGAGGACAGGGGCCCTACGAGCAGTACTTC. Translation gives CASRRGQGPYEQYF.

This chain links TRBV20-1 with TRBJ1-2; a possible D gene is TRBD1 (5 bases). The CDR3 consists of 17 residues. V was pared by 0 bases and J by 1 base, with 18 bases between. CDR1 and CDR2 (germline): DFQATT, SNEGSKA (reference sequence). CDR3 in amino acids: CSARDQGRERFNYGYTF. The CDR3 nucleotides read TGCAGTGCTAGAGATCAAGGCAGGGAAAGGTTTAACTATGGCTACACCTTC.

V gene TRBV6-5 combines with J gene TRBJ2-1; D uncertain. There are 14 residues in the CDR3. The germline gives CDR1 MNHEY, CDR2 SVGAGI. V lost 0 bases, J lost 6 bases, and 9 bases lay in between. CDR3 DNA: TGTGCCAGCAGTTACTCTGTAACCTCCAATGAGCAGTTCTTC. Its protein is CASSYSVTSNEQFF.

As to this clonotype: Relative to the germline gene, one junction end is altered; a read error may explain this. J is TRBJ2-7 and V is TRBV6-1; D possibly corresponds to TRBD2 (6 bases). Germline lookup yields CDR1 MNHNS and CDR2 SASEGT. This CDR3 is 13 amino acids long. CDR3 loop: CASSGLNSCEQYF. CDR3 nucleotide sequence: TGTGCCAGCTCCGGACTAAACTCCTGCGAGCAGTACTTC.

There are a few counts of this clonotype. This sequence joins TRBV7-8 and TRBJ1-2, with D unresolved. The germline V gene has CDR1 SGHVS and CDR2 FQNEAQ. This CDR3 has 17 amino acids. The ends were cut back, 1 base at V and 8 bases at J, with 23 bases in the middle. The chain's CDR3 is CASSLVGTGGVRSGYTF. Here the CDR3 DNA reads TGTGCCAGCAGCTTAGTTGGTACGGGTGGGGTGAGGAGCGGCTACACCTTC.

The chain links TRBV6-4 to TRBJ1-1, with 8 bases that match TRBD1. The CDR3 extends over 13 amino acids. Per germline, CDR1 MRHNA and CDR2 SNTAGT. V shed 4 bases, J shed 4 bases, and the junction held 2 bases outside the gene matches. CDR3 DNA: TGTGCCAGCAGTGCGACAGGGGCCACTGAAGCTTTCTTT. Its translation: CASSATGATEAFF.

V usage is TRBV19 and J usage is TRBJ2-1; no clear D gene. Germline lookup yields CDR1 LNHDA and CDR2 SQIVND (reference sequence). The CDR3 is 12 amino acids. Trimming shortened V by 5 bases and J by 4 bases, and 6 bases separated the two germline ends. The DNA of the CDR3 is TGTGCCAGTAGTTCACGATACAATGAGCAGTTCTTC. Translating it yields CASSSRYNEQFF.

This chain connects TRBV20-1 to TRBJ1-1, with D possibly TRBD1 on 5 matching bases. The CDR3 runs 15 residues. From germline, CDR1 is DFQATT and CDR2 SNEGSKA (reference sequence). Trimming took 1 base from V and 3 from J, leaving 15 bases between them. The CDR3 DNA reads TGCAGTGCTAGAGTGGGGCAGATATGGGACACTGAAGCTTTCTTT. Its protein product is CSARVGQIWDTEAFF.

CDR3 nucleotide sequence: TGTGCCAGCAGCTTAGGAGTCCAGGGGAACAATGAGCAGTTCTTC. It yields the protein CASSLGVQGNNEQFF. The chain employs TRBV11-3 and TRBJ2-1; D may be TRBD1 (6 bases). With 1 base removed from V and 5 bases from J, the gap between germline ends came to 12 bases. This CDR3 region has 15 residues. Germline V gene data show CDR1 as SGHNT and CDR2 as YENEEA.

J is TRBJ1-4 and V is TRBV28, with D unresolved. Germline V gives CDR1 MDHEN, CDR2 SYDVKM. Between the trimmed V and J ends, which lost 4 bases and 13 bases, there was a span of 10 bases. This CDR3 is built from 11 residues. The CDR3 loop reads CASSSSRGLFF. In DNA, the CDR3 is TGTGCCAGCAGTTCAAGCAGAGGACTGTTTTTT. Variable domain in full (rest from reference TRBV28 and TRBJ1-4): DVKVTQSSRYLVKRTGEKVFLECVQDMDHENMFWYRQDPGLGLRLIYFSYDVKMKEKGDIPEGYSVSREKKERFSLILESASTNQTSMYLCASSSSRGLFFGSGTQLSVL.

The rearrangement links TRBV24-1 to TRBJ2-7; TRBD2 matches at 7 bases. Germline loops: CDR1 KGHDR, CDR2 SFDVKD. After removal of 3 bases from V and 2 bases from J, the junction contained 3 bases not matched to a gene. The length of the CDR3 is 14 residues. The CDR3 sequence is CATSDREGTYEQYF. The CDR3 DNA follows: TGTGCCACCAGTGATAGGGAGGGGACCTACGAGCAGTACTTC.

The chain has TRBV19 and TRBJ2-7, with D perhaps TRBD1 (6 bases). V lost 5 bases to trimming and J lost 2 bases, with 16 bases between them. Per germline, CDR1 LNHDA and CDR2 SQIVND (reference sequence). CDR3 length: 15 amino acids. The CDR3 region is CASSLSGTSPYEQYF. The CDR3, as DNA: TGTGCCAGTAGTCTATCCGGGACATCACCCTACGAGCAGTACTTC.

The sample holds a few counts of this clonotype. The CDR3 DNA reads TGTGCCGGAAGGAGCCCACGAAATGGCTACACCTTC. It codes for CAGRSPRNGYTF. This chain links TRBV2 with TRBJ1-2; D remains unclear. This CDR3 has 12 residues. The germline V gene encodes CDR1 SNHLY and CDR2 FYNNEI. The V and J ends lost 11 bases and 6 bases respectively, with 16 bases between them.

The rearrangement uses TRBV28 and TRBJ2-2; no reliable D call. CDR1 and CDR2 from the germline V gene are MDHEN and SYDVKM. This CDR3 comprises 16 residues. V was clipped by 4 bases and J by 0 bases, with 12 bases between them. The CDR3 nucleotides read TGTGCCAGCAGTTGGAGAACAGCCTCGAACACCGGGGAGCTGTTTTTT. This translates into CASSWRTASNTGELFF.

The V gene is TRBV6-5, the J gene TRBJ2-7; a weak D match, TRBD1 (5 bases). Germline CDR1 MNHEY, CDR2 SVGAGI. The V and J ends lost 2 bases and 2 bases respectively, with 10 bases between them. CDR3 length: 14 amino acids. CDR3 DNA sequence: TGTGCCAGCAGTTACCAGGGCGTTCCCTACGAGCAGTACTTC. Amino acids: CASSYQGVPYEQYF.

This chain uses TRBV5-1 with TRBJ1-6; D is unresolved. Germline V CDR1 and CDR2: SGHRS, YFSETQ. V lost 1 base, J lost 7 bases, and 15 bases lay in between. The CDR3 loop spans 16 amino acids. In DNA form, the CDR3 reads TGCGCCAGCAGCTTGTGGACTGTCAGCCAGAATTCACCCCTCCACTTT. This gives the protein CASSLWTVSQNSPLHF.